This passage covers 21 T cell receptor beta chains from one sample sequenced in a study of cytomegalovirus exposure and HLA in healthy donors. Primers for the PCR totalled 60 Vbeta and 13 Jbeta. Sequencing used immunoSEQ multiplex PCR; TCRdb keeps in-frame clones, though not all of them. Of around 160,000 clones listed, 75% to 80% are singletons. The sample consisted of PBMCs. The receptors were gathered from a man in his forties or fifties in good health and CMV-seropositive.

This clone was counted only a few times. This chain joins TRBV6-6 and TRBJ1-3; 7 nucleotides align to TRBD1. J lost 4 bases, V lost 1 base, and 7 bases had no gene match. CDR3 length equals 16 residues. From germline, CDR1 is MNHNY and CDR2 SVGAGI (reference sequence). The CDR3, as DNA: TGTGCCAGCAGTTACTGGTCGCAGGGGGGAGGAAACACCATATATTTT. Translated: CASSYWSQGGGNTIYF.

The J gene is TRBJ2-7, the V gene TRBV6-1, with D tentatively TRBD2 (6 bases). CDR1 MNHNS and CDR2 SASEGT come from the germline V gene. Trimming left V 3 bases short and J 4 bases short, with 10 bases between. CDR3 size: 13 residues. CDR3 sequence: CASSEGLAYEQYF. CDR3 nucleotide sequence: TGTGCCAGCAGTGAGGGACTGGCGTACGAGCAGTACTTC.

V gene TRBV7-2 combines with J gene TRBJ2-7; possibly TRBD2 for D (6 bases). The CDR3 has 14 amino acids. V was clipped by 4 bases and J by 7 bases, with 17 bases between them. Germline V gives CDR1 SGHTA, CDR2 FQGNSA. The CDR3 here is CASSWTRDSREQYF. DNA for the CDR3: TGTGCCAGCAGCTGGACCCGGGACTCGAGGGAGCAGTACTTC.

The chain combines TRBV7-2 with TRBJ1-4; TRBD1 aligns across 7 bases. The CDR3 totals 16 residues. Germline V gene lookup returns CDR1 SGHTA and CDR2 FQGNSA. The V and J ends lost 6 bases and 0 bases, in that order; junction bases with no gene match: 7. In DNA, the CDR3 is TGTGCCAGCAGAGCAGGGGGAGTTTCAACTAATGAAAAACTGTTTTTT. Translation gives CASRAGGVSTNEKLFF.

This chain's CDR3 is CASSPAGSNQPQHF. The CDR3 DNA is TGTGCCAGCTCACCGGCAGGTAGCAATCAGCCCCAGCATTTT. The chain couples TRBV18 to TRBJ1-5; D gene ambiguous. CDR1 is KGHSH, CDR2 LQKENI, per germline. The CDR3 is 14 amino acids. With 3 bases removed from V and 0 bases from J, the gap between germline ends came to 6 bases.

The chain has TRBV4-3 and TRBJ2-3; TRBD2 is a possible D gene (6 bases). CDR1 and CDR2 (germline): LGHNA, YSLEER. The CDR3 has 16 residues. V shed 0 bases and J shed 5 bases, with 15 bases lying between them. CDR3 bases: TGCGCCAGCAGCCAAGATCCGGGGAGGTTCGTAGATACGCAGTATTTT. It is translated as CASSQDPGRFVDTQYF.

The chain uses TRBV5-4 and TRBJ2-1; tentative D call: TRBD1 (6 bases). This CDR3 region has 16 residues. Germline V CDR1 and CDR2: SGHNT, YYREEE (reference sequence). V dropped 0 bases and J dropped 2 bases, with 12 bases sitting between them. The CDR3 DNA is TGTGCCAGCAGCTTGGCCGAGACAGGCGCCTACAATGAGCAGTTCTTC. Its protein is CASSLAETGAYNEQFF.

Points on this clone: Compared with germline, one end of the junction differs, possibly owing to a read error. V usage is TRBV27 and J usage is TRBJ2-2; TRBD1 aligns across 7 bases. The length of the CDR3 is 16 residues. CDR1 and CDR2 from the germline V gene are MNHEY and SMNVEV (reference sequence). In DNA, the CDR3 is TGTGCCAGCAGATTATCAGGGGGTAGGGGCACCGGGGAGCTGTTTTTT. This gives the protein CASRLSGGRGTGELFF.

CDR3 loop: CASSLVLWGTEEAFF. The CDR3 DNA reads as TGCGCCAGCAGCTTGGTTTTATGGGGCACGGAGGAAGCTTTCTTT. This chain connects TRBV5-1 to TRBJ1-1, with D possibly matching TRBD1 (5 bases). CDR3 size: 15 residues. Trimming removed 0 bases from V and 8 bases from J, with 17 bases in between. Germline V gives CDR1 SGHRS, CDR2 YFSETQ.

This clone was detected only once. The chain carries TRBV2 and TRBJ1-2; 7 positions match TRBD1. V lost 3 bases, J lost 7 bases, and 5 bases stayed unmatched. The CDR3 spans 13 residues. Germline CDR1 is SNHLY and CDR2 is FYNNEI. CDR3 sequence reads: CASSDRQGGGYTF. CDR3 DNA: TGTGCCAGCAGTGATAGACAGGGAGGTGGCTACACCTTC.

This clone was observed a handful of times. The chain combines TRBV27 with TRBJ2-6; tentatively, D is TRBD2 (6 bases). The CDR3 has 15 residues. Germline lookup yields CDR1 MNHEY and CDR2 SMNVEV (reference sequence). The ends were cut back, 6 bases at V and 2 bases at J, with 11 bases in the middle. CDR3 residues: CASRSLAAGANVLTF. Here the CDR3 DNA reads TGTGCCAGCAGGTCATTAGCGGCTGGGGCCAACGTCCTGACTTTC.

This clone was observed a handful of times. V gene TRBV27 combines with J gene TRBJ1-2, with no clear D. This CDR3 comprises 13 residues. V shed 6 bases and J shed 8 bases, with 16 bases lying between them. Germline V CDR1 and CDR2: MNHEY, SMNVEV (reference sequence). The CDR3 DNA is TGTGCCAGCAGCCTAGCGGCAGAGCTAGGCTACACCTTC. Protein: CASSLAAELGYTF.

The chain links TRBV4-3 to TRBJ1-3; D call uncertain. CDR1 is LGHNA, CDR2 YSLEER, per germline. The CDR3 contains 15 residues. V was clipped by 1 base and J by 4 bases, with 11 bases between them. CDR3 coding DNA: TGCGCCAGCAGCCAAGCGTCGCTATACGGAAACACCATATATTTT. Amino acid sequence: CASSQASLYGNTIYF.

This chain uses TRBV19 with TRBJ2-4, with 10 bases that match TRBD1. Germline assignment: CDR1 LNHDA and CDR2 SQIVND (reference sequence). The J segment lost 0 bases and the V segment lost 8 bases, leaving 7 bases of the junction unmatched. The CDR3 has 16 residues. The CDR3 nucleotides are TGTGCCAGTGGGGACAGGGGTCTCCTAGCCAAAAACATTCAGTACTTC. Its translation: CASGDRGLLAKNIQYF.

This clone was seen only a few times. This chain joins TRBV7-6 and TRBJ2-7; 7 positions match TRBD1. The germline gives CDR1 SGHVS, CDR2 FNYEAQ. V was clipped by 6 bases and J by 5 bases; unmatched bases: 13. This CDR3 contains 15 residues. CDR3 region: CASSWGDRDLHEQYF. DNA for the CDR3: TGTGCCAGCAGTTGGGGAGACAGGGACCTCCACGAGCAGTACTTC. Looking up the rest from reference TRBV7-6 and TRBJ2-7 gives the full variable domain: GAGVSQSPRYKVTKRGQDVALRCDPISGHVSLYWYRQALGQGPEFLTYFNYEAQQDKSGLPNDRFSAERPEGSISTLTIQRTEQRDSAMYRCASSWGDRDLHEQYFGPGTRLTVT.

The rearrangement uses TRBV27 and TRBJ1-1; unclear D gene. The germline V and J ends were trimmed by 5 bases and 4 bases, with 8 bases remaining between them. CDR3 length: 12 amino acids. The germline V gene encodes CDR1 MNHEY and CDR2 SMNVEV (reference sequence). CDR3 residues: CASSPRGTEAFF. In DNA, the CDR3 is TGTGCCAGCAGTCCCCGGGGCACTGAAGCTTTCTTT.

Concerning this clone itself: The identical CDR3 is also encoded by other nucleotide sequences in the sample. V is TRBV19 and J is TRBJ2-6, with 7 bases matching TRBD1. The CDR3 spans 17 residues. After removal of 2 bases from V and 0 bases from J, the junction contained 4 bases not matched to a gene. The germline CDR1 and CDR2 sequences are LNHDA and SQIVND (reference sequence). The DNA for the CDR3 is TGTGCCAGTAGTATACGAGGGGACAGCTCTGGGGCCAACGTCCTGACTTTC. It translates to CASSIRGDSSGANVLTF. Combining the CDR3 with reference TRBV19 and TRBJ2-6 gives the whole variable domain DGGITQSPKYLFRKEGQNVTLSCEQNLNHDAMYWYRQDPGQGLRLIYYSQIVNDFQKGDIAEGYSVSREKKESFPLTVTSAQKNPTAFYLCASSIRGDSSGANVLTFGAGSRLTVL.

This clone has more than one count but fewer than ten. The chain couples TRBV29-1 to TRBJ2-2; 7 bases are shared with TRBD2. CDR3 length: 13 residues. Germline V gene sequence: CDR1 SQVTM, CDR2 ANQGSEA. With 4 bases clipped from V and 6 bases from J, the junction kept 5 bases outside the gene matches. The CDR3 nucleotides are TGCAGCGTTGTTTCAGGGAGGGCCGGGGAGCTGTTTTTT. Translated: CSVVSGRAGELFF.

The rearrangement links TRBV18 to TRBJ1-4, with D uncertain. The CDR3 has 15 amino acids. V was pared by 4 bases and J by 0 bases, with 9 bases between. Germline V gene data show CDR1 as KGHSH and CDR2 as LQKENI. The CDR3 DNA is TGTGCCAGCTCACTAAACGGTGCAACTAATGAAAAACTGTTTTTT. It yields the protein CASSLNGATNEKLFF.

A single count supports this clone. The chain recombines TRBV4-3 with TRBJ1-1; D is ambiguous. CDR1 and CDR2 (germline): LGHNA, YSLEER. The CDR3 runs 13 residues. V was pared by 0 bases and J by 10 bases, with 12 bases between. CDR3 sequence (DNA): TGCGCCAGCAGCCAAGATTTTATTAGTGGAGCTTTCTTT. The encoded protein is CASSQDFISGAFF.

The chain links TRBV29-1 to TRBJ2-3, with no clear D. The V gene's germline CDR1 is SQVTM and CDR2 ANQGSEA. Trimming cost V 2 bases and J 11 bases, with 11 bases left between them. CDR3 length: 11 amino acids. CDR3 in amino acids: CSVEWQRGQYF. The CDR3 DNA reads as TGCAGCGTTGAATGGCAGCGCGGGCAGTATTTT.